Below are 7 T cell receptor beta chains sequenced from a single sample in a study of T-cell reconstitution after alpha-beta-depleted transplantation in children. It was with unique molecular identifiers that the TCRbeta library was prepared. TCRdb re-analysed the PCR reads in MiXCR, keeping a single row per CDR3 protein. The sample includes more than 550,000 distinct CDR3 sequences, about 10% of them seen just once. The sequenced sample was PBMCs from the stem cell graft donor, obtained from the stem cell graft. The origin of the receptors is a human donor who donated a stem cell graft to a child with acute myeloid leukemia.

The chain recombines TRBV2 with TRBJ2-6, with D uncertain. Looked up from germline, CDR1 is SNHLY and CDR2 is FYNNEI. The CDR3 loop spans 12 amino acids. Trimming shortened V by 7 bases and J by 3 bases, and 4 bases separated the two germline ends. Here the CDR3 reads CASTYGANVLTF. CDR3 sequence (DNA): TGTGCCAGCACTTATGGGGCCAACGTCCTGACTTTC.

The chain employs TRBV11-2 and TRBJ2-2, with D perhaps matching TRBD1 (9 bases). Germline values: CDR1 SGHAT, CDR2 FQNNGV. V lost 0 bases to trimming and J lost 4 bases, with 27 bases between them. This CDR3 is built from 21 residues. The CDR3 loop is CASSLEVTGGLAGPSTGELFF. The CDR3 coding sequence is TGTGCCAGCAGCTTAGAAGTGACAGGGGGTCTAGCGGGCCCGTCCACCGGGGAGCTGTTTTTT.

This clonotype was counted between two and nine times. The chain links TRBV20-1 to TRBJ2-1; D remains unclear. V lost 0 bases and J lost 4, with 13 bases in between. This CDR3 region has 15 residues. CDR1 is DFQATT and CDR2 is SNEGSKA in the germline V gene (reference sequence). The chain's CDR3 is CSARESSRSYNEQFF. Here the CDR3 DNA reads TGCAGTGCTAGAGAGAGCTCCAGGTCGTACAATGAGCAGTTCTTC.

A few counts support this clonotype. The gene calls are TRBV4-2 and TRBJ1-4; D is perhaps TRBD1 (5 bases). The V end lost 2 bases, the J end lost 0 bases, and 13 bases lay between the germline ends. Per germline, CDR1 LGHNA and CDR2 YNFKEQ. The CDR3 is 17 amino acids. CDR3 in amino acids: CASSQSDTTATNEKLFF. CDR3 sequence (DNA): TGTGCCAGCAGCCAATCGGACACAACTGCAACTAATGAAAAACTGTTTTTT.

Only a few counts were recorded for this clonotype. This sequence joins TRBV20-1 and TRBJ2-2; 10 nucleotides agree with TRBD1. J was trimmed by 6 bases and V by 0 bases; bases with no gene match: 10. The CDR3 covers 17 residues. Germline values: CDR1 DFQATT, CDR2 SNEGSKA (reference sequence). The CDR3 protein is CSARERQGALLAGELFF. Written as DNA, the CDR3 is TGCAGTGCTAGAGAACGACAGGGGGCCCTTTTGGCCGGGGAGCTGTTTTTT.

This clonotype occurred a few times. The rearrangement links TRBV5-5 to TRBJ2-2, with D maybe TRBD2 (5 bases). The length of the CDR3 is 15 residues. V dropped 3 bases and J dropped 2 bases, with 11 bases sitting between them. The germline gives CDR1 SGHKS, CDR2 YYEKEE (reference sequence). The DNA of the CDR3 is TGTGCCAGCAGCTGGGCGGGCAGTAACACCGGGGAGCTGTTTTTT. Encoded protein: CASSWAGSNTGELFF.

This clonotype was picked up a small number of times. The V and J genes are TRBV25-1 and TRBJ2-7; D uncertain. V lost 5 bases and J 6 bases, leaving 17 bases between the germline ends. Germline CDR1 reads MGHDK; CDR2 reads SYGVNS. This CDR3 contains 14 residues. CDR3 nucleotides: TGTGCCAGCAGTAAGTCTGGCCCACAGTTCGAGCAGTACTTC. Its protein product is CASSKSGPQFEQYF.